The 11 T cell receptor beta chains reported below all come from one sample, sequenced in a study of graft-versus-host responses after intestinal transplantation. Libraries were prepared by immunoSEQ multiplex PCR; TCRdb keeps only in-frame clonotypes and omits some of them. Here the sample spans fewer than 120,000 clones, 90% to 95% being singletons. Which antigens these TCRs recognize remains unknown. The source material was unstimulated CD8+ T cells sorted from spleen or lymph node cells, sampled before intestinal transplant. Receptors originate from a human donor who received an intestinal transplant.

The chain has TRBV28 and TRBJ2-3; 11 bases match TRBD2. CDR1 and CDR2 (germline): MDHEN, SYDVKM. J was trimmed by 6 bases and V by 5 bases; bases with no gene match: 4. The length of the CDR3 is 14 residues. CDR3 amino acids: CASSVAGGEDTQYF. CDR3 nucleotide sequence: TGTGCCAGCAGTGTAGCGGGAGGGGAGGATACGCAGTATTTT.

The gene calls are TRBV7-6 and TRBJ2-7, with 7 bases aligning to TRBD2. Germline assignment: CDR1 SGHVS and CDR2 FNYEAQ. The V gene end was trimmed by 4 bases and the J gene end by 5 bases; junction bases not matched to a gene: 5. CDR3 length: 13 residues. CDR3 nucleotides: TGTGCCAGCAGCTCGGGGAGGGCTAACGAGCAGTACTTC. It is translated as CASSSGRANEQYF.

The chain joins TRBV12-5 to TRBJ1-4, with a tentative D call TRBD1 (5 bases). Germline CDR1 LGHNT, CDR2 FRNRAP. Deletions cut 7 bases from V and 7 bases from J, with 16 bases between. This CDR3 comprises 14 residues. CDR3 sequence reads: CASAGDRGVEKLFF. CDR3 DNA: TGTGCTAGTGCCGGGGACCGCGGAGTTGAAAAACTGTTTTTT.

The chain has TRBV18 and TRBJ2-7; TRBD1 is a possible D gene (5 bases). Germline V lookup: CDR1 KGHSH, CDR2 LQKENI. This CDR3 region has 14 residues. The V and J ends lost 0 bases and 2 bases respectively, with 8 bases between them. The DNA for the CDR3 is TGTGCCAGCTCACCACCGGCAGGGACCTACGAGCAGTACTTC. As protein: CASSPPAGTYEQYF.

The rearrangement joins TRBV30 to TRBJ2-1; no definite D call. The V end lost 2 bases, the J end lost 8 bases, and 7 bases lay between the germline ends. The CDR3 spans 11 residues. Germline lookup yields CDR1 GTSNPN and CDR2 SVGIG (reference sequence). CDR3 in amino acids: CAWSTWDEQFF. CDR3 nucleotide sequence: TGTGCCTGGAGTACGTGGGATGAGCAGTTCTTC.

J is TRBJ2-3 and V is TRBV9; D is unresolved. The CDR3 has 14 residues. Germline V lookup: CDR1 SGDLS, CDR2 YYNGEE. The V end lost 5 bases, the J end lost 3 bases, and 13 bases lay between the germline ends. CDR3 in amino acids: CASSSAGRTDTQYF. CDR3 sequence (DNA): TGTGCCAGCAGTTCGGCCGGTCGGACAGATACGCAGTATTTT. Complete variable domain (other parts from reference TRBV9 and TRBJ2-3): DSGVTQTPKHLITATGQRVTLRCSPRSGDLSVYWYQQSLDQGLQFLIQYYNGEERAKGNILERFSAQQFPDLHSELNLSSLELGDSALYFCASSSAGRTDTQYFGPGTRLTVL.

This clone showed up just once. The CDR3 spells CASSLEAWTGSPYEQYF. The CDR3 nucleotides read TGTGCCAGCAGCTTAGAGGCCTGGACAGGTAGCCCCTACGAGCAGTACTTC. The chain joins TRBV11-2 to TRBJ2-7, with TRBD1 matching over 7 bases. V dropped 0 bases and J dropped 2; count of bases not matched to a gene: 10. The CDR3 runs to 17 residues. CDR1 SGHAT and CDR2 FQNNGV come from the germline V gene. Full variable domain (rest looked up from reference TRBV11-2 and TRBJ2-7): EAGVAQSPRYKIIEKRQSVAFWCNPISGHATLYWYQQILGQGPKLLIQFQNNGVVDDSQLPKDRFSAERLKGVDSTLKIQPAKLEDSAVYLCASSLEAWTGSPYEQYFGPGTRLTVT.

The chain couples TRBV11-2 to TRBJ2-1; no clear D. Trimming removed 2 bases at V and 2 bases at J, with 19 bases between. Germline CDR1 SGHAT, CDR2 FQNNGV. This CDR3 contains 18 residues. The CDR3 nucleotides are TGTGCCAGCAGCTTAAAATTTGTAGCAGGAAACCCCTACAATGAGCAGTTCTTC. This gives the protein CASSLKFVAGNPYNEQFF.

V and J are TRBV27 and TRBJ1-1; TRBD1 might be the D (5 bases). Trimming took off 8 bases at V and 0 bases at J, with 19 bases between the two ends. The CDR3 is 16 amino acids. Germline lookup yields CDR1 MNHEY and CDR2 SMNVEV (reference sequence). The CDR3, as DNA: TGTGCCAGCTCTACTTCTGCAGGGAACGTGAACACTGAAGCTTTCTTT. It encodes CASSTSAGNVNTEAFF.

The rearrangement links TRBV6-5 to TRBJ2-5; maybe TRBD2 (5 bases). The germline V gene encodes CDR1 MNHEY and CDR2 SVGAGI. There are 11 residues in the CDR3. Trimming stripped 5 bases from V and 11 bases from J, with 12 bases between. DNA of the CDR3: TGTGCCAGCAGTCCCTCTGGGGAGCAGTACTTC. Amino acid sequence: CASSPSGEQYF.

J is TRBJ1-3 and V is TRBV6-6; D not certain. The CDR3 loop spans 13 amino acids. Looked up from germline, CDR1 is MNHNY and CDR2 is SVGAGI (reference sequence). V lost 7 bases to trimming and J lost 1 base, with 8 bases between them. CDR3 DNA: TGTGCCAGCACTTCAAGGTCTGGAAACACCATATATTTT. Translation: CASTSRSGNTIYF.